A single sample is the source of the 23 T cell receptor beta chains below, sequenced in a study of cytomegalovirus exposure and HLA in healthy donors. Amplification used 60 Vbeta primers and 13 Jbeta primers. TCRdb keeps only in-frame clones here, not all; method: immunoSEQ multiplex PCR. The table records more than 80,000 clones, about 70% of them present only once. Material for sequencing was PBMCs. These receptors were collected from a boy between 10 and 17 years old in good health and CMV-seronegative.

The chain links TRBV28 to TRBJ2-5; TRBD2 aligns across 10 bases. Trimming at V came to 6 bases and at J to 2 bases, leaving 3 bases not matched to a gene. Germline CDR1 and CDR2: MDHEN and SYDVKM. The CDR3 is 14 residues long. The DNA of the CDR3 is TGTGCCAGCAGGGTGGGACTAGCGCAAGAGACCCAGTACTTC. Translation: CASRVGLAQETQYF.

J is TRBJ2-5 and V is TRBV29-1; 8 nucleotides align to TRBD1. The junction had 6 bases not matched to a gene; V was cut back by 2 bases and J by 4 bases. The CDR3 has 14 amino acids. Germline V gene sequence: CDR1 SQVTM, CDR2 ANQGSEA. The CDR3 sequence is CSVESQGARETQYF. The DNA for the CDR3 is TGCAGCGTTGAAAGCCAGGGGGCTCGAGAGACCCAGTACTTC.

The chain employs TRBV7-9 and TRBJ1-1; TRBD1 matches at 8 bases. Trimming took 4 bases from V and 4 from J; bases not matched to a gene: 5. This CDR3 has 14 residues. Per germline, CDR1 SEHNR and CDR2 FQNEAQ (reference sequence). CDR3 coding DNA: TGTGCCAGCAGCTCCTCAGGGGGCGTCACTGAAGCTTTCTTT. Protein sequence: CASSSSGGVTEAFF.

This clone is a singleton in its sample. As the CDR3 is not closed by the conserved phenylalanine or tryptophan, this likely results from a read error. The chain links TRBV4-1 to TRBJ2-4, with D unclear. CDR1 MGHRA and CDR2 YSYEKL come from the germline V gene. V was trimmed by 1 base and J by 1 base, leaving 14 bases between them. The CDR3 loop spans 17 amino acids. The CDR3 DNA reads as TGCGCCAGCAGCCAAGGGTTTGCAGTAGGGGCCAAAAACATTCAGTACGTC. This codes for CASSQGFAVGAKNIQYV.

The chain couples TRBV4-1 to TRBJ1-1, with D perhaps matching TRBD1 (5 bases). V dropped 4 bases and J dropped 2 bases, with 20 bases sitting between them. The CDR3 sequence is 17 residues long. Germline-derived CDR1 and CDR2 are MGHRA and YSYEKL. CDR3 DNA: TGCGCCAGCAGCCGACAAGGGGCCGGTTATCTCAACACTGAAGCTTTCTTT. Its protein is CASSRQGAGYLNTEAFF.

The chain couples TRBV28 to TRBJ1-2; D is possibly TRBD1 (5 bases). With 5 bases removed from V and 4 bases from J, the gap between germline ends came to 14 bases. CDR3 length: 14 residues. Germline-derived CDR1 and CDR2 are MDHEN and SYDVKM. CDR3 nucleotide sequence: TGTGCCAGCAGTCCGGGGGGACGGATCTATGGCTACACCTTC. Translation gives CASSPGGRIYGYTF.

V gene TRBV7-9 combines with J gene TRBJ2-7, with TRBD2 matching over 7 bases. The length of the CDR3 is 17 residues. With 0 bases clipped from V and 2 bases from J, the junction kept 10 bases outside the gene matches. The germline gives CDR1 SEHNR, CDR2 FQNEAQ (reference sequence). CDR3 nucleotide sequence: TGTGCCAGCAGCTTAGCGCTAAGTCTAGCGGAACCCTACGAGCAGTACTTC. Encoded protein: CASSLALSLAEPYEQYF.

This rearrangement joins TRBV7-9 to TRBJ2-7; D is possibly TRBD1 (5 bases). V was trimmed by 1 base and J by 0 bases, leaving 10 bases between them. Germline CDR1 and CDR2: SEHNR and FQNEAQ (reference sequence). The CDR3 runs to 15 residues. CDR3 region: CASSLGEDNSYEQYF. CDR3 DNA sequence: TGTGCCAGCAGCTTAGGCGAGGACAACTCCTACGAGCAGTACTTC.

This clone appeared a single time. As DNA, the CDR3 is TGCGCCAGCAGTCAACCGTTAATGAACACTGAAGCTTTCTTT. This encodes CASSQPLMNTEAFF. V usage is TRBV23-1 and J usage is TRBJ1-1; no firm D call. TRBV23-1 is identified as an open reading frame with a role that is uncertain. V lost 2 bases to trimming and J lost 0 bases, with 7 bases between them. This CDR3 has 14 amino acids.

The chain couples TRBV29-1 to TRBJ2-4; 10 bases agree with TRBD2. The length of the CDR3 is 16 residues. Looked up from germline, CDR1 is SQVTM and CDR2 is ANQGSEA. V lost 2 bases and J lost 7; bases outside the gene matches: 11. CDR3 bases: TGCAGCGTTGAATCCGGCTCGGGACTAGCGTCCAACATTCAGTACTTC. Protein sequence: CSVESGSGLASNIQYF.

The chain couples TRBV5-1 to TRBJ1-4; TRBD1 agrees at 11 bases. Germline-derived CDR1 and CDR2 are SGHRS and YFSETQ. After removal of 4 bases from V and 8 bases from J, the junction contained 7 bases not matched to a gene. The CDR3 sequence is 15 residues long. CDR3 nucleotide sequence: TGCGCCAGCAGCCTTACCGGGACAGGGGGAGAAAAACTGTTTTTT. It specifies CASSLTGTGGEKLFF.

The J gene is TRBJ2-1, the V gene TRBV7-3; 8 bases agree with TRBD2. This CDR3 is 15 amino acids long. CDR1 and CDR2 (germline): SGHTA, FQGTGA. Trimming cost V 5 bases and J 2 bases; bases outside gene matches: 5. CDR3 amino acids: CASSATSGTYNEQFF. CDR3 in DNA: TGTGCCAGCAGCGCCACTAGCGGAACCTACAATGAGCAGTTCTTC.

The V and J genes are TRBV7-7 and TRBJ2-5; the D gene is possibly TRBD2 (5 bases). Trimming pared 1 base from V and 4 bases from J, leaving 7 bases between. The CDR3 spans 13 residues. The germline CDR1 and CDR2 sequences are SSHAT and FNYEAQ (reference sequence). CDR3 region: CASSLEAGETQYF. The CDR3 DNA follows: TGTGCCAGCAGCTTAGAGGCGGGAGAGACCCAGTACTTC.

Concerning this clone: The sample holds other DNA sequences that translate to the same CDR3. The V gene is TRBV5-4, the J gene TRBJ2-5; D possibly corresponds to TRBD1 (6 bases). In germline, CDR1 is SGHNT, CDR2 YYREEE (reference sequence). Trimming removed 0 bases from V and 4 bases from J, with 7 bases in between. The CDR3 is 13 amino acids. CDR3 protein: CASSLGGGETQYF. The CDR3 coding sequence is TGTGCCAGCAGCTTGGGAGGGGGAGAGACCCAGTACTTC.

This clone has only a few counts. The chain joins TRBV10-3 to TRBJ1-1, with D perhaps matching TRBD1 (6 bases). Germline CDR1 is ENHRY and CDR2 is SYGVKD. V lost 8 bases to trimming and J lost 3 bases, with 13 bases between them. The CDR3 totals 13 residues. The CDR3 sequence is CAIGLNRDTEAFF. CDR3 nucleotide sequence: TGTGCCATCGGCTTAAACAGGGACACTGAAGCTTTCTTT.

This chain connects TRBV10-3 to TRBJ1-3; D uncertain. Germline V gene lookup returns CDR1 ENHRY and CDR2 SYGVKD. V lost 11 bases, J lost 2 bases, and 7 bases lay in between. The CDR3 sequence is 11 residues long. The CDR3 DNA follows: TGTGCCCTACTTGCTGGAAACACCATATATTTT. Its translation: CALLAGNTIYF.

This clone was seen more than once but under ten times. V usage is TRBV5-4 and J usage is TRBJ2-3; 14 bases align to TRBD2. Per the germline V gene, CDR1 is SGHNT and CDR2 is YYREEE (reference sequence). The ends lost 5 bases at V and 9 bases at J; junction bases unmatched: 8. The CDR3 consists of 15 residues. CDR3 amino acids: CASRGGTSGSKTQYF. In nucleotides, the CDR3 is TGTGCCAGCAGGGGAGGGACTAGCGGGAGTAAAACGCAGTATTTT.

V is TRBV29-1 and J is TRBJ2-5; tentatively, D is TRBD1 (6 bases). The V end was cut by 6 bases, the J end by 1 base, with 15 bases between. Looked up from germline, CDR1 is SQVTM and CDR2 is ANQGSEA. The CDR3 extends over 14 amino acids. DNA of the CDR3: TGCAGCGTGGGACACAGAATGATCCAAGAGACCCAGTACTTC. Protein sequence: CSVGHRMIQETQYF.

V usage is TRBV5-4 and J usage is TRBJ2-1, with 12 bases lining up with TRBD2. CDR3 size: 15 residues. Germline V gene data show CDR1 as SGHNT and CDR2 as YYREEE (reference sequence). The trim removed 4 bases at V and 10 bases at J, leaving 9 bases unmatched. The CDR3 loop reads CASSTPSGGAWEQFF. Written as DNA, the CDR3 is TGTGCCAGCAGCACTCCTAGCGGGGGGGCATGGGAGCAGTTCTTC.

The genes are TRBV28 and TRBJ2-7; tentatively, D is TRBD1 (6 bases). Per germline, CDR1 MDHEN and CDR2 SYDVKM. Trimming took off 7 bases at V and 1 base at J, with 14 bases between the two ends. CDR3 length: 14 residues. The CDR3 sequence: CASIGGAKSYEQYF. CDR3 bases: TGTGCCAGCATAGGGGGAGCGAAGTCCTACGAGCAGTACTTC.

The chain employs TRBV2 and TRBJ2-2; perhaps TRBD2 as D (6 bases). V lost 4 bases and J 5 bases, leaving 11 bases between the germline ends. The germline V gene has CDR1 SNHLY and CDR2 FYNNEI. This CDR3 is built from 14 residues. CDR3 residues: CASSVGGGTGELFF. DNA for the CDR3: TGTGCCAGCAGTGTGGGAGGAGGGACCGGGGAGCTGTTTTTT.

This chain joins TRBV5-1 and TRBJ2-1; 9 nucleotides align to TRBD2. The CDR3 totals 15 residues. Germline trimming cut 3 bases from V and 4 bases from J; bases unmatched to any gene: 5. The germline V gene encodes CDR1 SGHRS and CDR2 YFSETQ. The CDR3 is CASSYGTSRYNEQFF. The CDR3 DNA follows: TGCGCCAGCAGCTATGGGACTAGCAGATACAATGAGCAGTTCTTC.

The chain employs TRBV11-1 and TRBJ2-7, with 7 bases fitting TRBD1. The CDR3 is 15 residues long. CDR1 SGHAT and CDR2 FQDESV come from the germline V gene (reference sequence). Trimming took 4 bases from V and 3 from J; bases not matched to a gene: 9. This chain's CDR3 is CASSSAGTVYYEQYF. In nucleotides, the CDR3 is TGTGCCAGCAGCTCCGCCGGGACAGTTTACTACGAGCAGTACTTC.